This TCR beta chain stems from a study of neoadjuvant anti-PD-1 for oral cavity cancer. Study summary: Around day 43, patients without progression received a fourth nivolumab dose before surgery. Overall study findings and caveats: Only three patients per response group were TCR-analyzed; validation needed.

Patients had newly diagnosed, untreated stage II-IVA oral cavity squamous cell carcinoma. V gave up 6 bases and J gave up 3 bases; unmatched junction bases: 9. CDR3 size: 16 residues. Looked up from germline, CDR1 is MDHEN and CDR2 is SYDVKM. In this sample, this clone turned up a few times. The antigen is unknown. Most PBMC samples had approximately 470 ng input DNA in six replicates. The protocol was immunoSEQ multiplex PCR, while the TCRdb copy is restricted to in-frame clones and leaves out a portion. The data contain approximately 15,000 clones, 60% to 80% of them singletons. This chain joins TRBV28 and TRBJ1-2; 11 nucleotides align to TRBD1. The receptor's source is a person between 40 and 85 years old with oral cavity squamous cell carcinoma. The source material was PBMCs, sampled before nivolumab (anti-PD-1) treatment. CDR3 DNA sequence: TGTGCCAGCAGGGGGACAGGGGGAGTGATCGACTATGGCTACACCTTC. This encodes CASRGTGGVIDYGYTF.